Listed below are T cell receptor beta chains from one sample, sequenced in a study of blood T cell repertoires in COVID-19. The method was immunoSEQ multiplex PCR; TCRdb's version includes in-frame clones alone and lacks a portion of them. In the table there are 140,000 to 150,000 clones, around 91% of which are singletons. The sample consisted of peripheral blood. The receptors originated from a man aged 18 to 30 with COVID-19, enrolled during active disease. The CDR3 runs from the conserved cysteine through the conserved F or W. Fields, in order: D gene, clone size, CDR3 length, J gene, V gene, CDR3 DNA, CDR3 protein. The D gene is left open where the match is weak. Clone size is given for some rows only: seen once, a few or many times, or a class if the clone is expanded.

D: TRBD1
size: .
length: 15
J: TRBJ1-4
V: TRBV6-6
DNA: TGTGCCAGCAGTTATCGAGACAGGGGTAATGAAAAACTGCTTTTT
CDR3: CASSYRDRGNEKLLF

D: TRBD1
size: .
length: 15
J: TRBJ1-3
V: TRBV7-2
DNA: TGTGCCAGCAGCTGGACCGGGACAGTTGGAAACACCATATATTTT
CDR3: CASSWTGTVGNTIYF

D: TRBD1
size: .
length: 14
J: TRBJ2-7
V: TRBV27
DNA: TGTGCCAGCAGTTTAGGGACAGATTCCTACGAGCAGTACTTC
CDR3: CASSLGTDSYEQYF

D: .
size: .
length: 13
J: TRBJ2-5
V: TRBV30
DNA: TGTGCCTGTGCGGACAGCTTCCAAGAGACCCAGTACTTC
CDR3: CACADSFQETQYF

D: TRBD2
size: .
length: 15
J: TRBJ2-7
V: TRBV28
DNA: TGTGCCAGCAGTGCCAGGACTAGCGGGCCCTACGAGCAGTACTTC
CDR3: CASSARTSGPYEQYF

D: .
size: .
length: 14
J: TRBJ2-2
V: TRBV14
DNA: TGTGCCAGCAGCCAAGAAGGAGCCACCGGGGAGCTGTTTTTT
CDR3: CASSQEGATGELFF

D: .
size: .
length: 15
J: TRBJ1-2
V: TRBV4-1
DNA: TGCGCCAGCAGCCAAGATCCTACAGCTACCTATGGCTACACCTTC
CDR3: CASSQDPTATYGYTF

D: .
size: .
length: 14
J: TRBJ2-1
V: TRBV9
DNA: TGTGCCAGCAGCGTCCCCGACAGCTACAATGAGCAGTTCTTC
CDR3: CASSVPDSYNEQFF

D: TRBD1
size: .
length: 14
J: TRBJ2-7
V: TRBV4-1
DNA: TGCGCCAGCAGCCAAGGGACAGGGCCCTACGAGCAGTACTTC
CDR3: CASSQGTGPYEQYF

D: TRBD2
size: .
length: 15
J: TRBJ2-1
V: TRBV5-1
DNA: TGCGCCAGCAGCACGGGACTAGCACGGGTCAATGAGCAGTTCTTC
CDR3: CASSTGLARVNEQFF

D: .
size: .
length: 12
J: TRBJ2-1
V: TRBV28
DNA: TGTGCCAGCAAGCCTTCTTACAATGAGCAGTTCTTC
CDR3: CASKPSYNEQFF

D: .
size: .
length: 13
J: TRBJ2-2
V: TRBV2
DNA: TGTGCCAGCAGAGGACTGTTTACCGGGGAGCTGTTTTTT
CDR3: CASRGLFTGELFF

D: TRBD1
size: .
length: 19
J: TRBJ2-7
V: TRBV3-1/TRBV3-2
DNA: TGTGCCAGCACCAGAACGAAGATAGAGAGGGACAGTCTTGCCTACGAGCAGTACTTC
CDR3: CASTRTKIERDSLAYEQYF

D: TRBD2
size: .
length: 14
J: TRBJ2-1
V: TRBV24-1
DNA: TGTGCCACCAGTGGTAGCGGGAGCACGAATGAGCAGTTCTTC
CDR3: CATSGSGSTNEQFF

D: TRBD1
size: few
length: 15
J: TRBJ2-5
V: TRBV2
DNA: TGTGCCAGCAGCGGGGACAGGGGGTTGAAAGAGACCCAGTACTTC
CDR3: CASSGDRGLKETQYF

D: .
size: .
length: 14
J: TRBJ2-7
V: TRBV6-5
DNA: TGTGCCAGCAGCCGACAGGGACTCCCGTACGAGCAGTACTTC
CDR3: CASSRQGLPYEQYF

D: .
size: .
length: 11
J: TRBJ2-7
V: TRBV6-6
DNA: TGTGCCAGCAGTCCTAACTACGAGCAGTACTTC
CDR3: CASSPNYEQYF

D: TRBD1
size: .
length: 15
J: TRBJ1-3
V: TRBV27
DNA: TGTGCCAGCAGGATAACAGGGGCATCTGGAAACACCATATATTTT
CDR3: CASRITGASGNTIYF

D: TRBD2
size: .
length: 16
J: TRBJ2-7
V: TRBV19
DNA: TGTGCCAGTAGTATCGCCGGGAGGTTCAGCAGCTACGAGCAGTACTTC
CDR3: CASSIAGRFSSYEQYF

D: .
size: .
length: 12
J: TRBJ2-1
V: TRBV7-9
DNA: TGTGCCAGCAGACACGACAAGGATGAGCAGTTCTTC
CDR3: CASRHDKDEQFF

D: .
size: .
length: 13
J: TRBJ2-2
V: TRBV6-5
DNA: TGTGCCAGCAGTCCAGGGGACGCCGGGGAGCTGTTTTTT
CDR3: CASSPGDAGELFF

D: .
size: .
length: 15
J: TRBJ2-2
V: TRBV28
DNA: TGTGCCAGCAGTCCTCCCGGGAGTTGGTTCGGGGAGCTGTTTTTT
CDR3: CASSPPGSWFGELFF

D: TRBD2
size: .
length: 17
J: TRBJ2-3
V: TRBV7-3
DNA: TGTGCCAGCAGCTCCCAAGCGGGAGAGGGGTACGCAGATACGCAGTATTTT
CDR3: CASSSQAGEGYADTQYF

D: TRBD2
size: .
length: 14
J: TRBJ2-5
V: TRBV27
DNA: TGTGCCAGCAGTTTAGGACTAGGGGTGGAGACCCAGTACTTC
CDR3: CASSLGLGVETQYF

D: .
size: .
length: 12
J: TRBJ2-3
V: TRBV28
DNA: TGTGCCAGCAGAGTATCAGCAGATACGCAGTATTTT
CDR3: CASRVSADTQYF

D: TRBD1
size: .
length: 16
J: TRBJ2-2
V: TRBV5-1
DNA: TGCGCCAGCAGAGCAAGGACAGGGACGAACACCGGGGAGCTGTTTTTT
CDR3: CASRARTGTNTGELFF

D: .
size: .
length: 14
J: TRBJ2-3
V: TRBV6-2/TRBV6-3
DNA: TGTGCCAGCAGTTACACTCCCAGCACAGATACGCAGTATTTT
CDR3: CASSYTPSTDTQYF

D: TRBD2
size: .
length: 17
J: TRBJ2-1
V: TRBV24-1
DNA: TGTGCCACCAGTGATAGGGACGGGACTAGTTTACGTTATGAGCAGTTCTTC
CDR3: CATSDRDGTSLRYEQFF

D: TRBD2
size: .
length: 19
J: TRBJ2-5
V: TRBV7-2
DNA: TGTGCCAGCAGCTCCAGAATTGTTGGCGGGAGGGCCCGGGGAGAGACCCAGTACTTC
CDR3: CASSSRIVGGRARGETQYF

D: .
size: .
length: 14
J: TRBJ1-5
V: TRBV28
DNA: TGTGCCAGCAGTTTAATCTCTAGCAATCAGCCCCAGCATTTT
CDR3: CASSLISSNQPQHF

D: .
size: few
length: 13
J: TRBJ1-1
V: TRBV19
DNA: TGTGCCAGTAGTATAGGGCAGAACACTGAAGCTTTCTTT
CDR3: CASSIGQNTEAFF

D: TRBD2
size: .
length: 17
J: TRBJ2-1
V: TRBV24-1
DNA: TGTGCCACCAGTGATCCCCCCCTAGCGGGAGCATTGGGTGAGCAGTTCTTC
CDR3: CATSDPPLAGALGEQFF

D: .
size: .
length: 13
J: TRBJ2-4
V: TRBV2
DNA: TGTGCCAGCAGGACACCGGTGATAAACATTCAGTACTTC
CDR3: CASRTPVINIQYF

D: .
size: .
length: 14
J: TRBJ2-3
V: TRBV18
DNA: TGTGCCAGCTCACTGACACCCCCCACAGATACGCAGTATTTT
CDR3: CASSLTPPTDTQYF

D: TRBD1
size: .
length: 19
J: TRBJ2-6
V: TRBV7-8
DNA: TGTGCCAGCAGCGGCGGGCACAGGGGAGTGTGGCCTGGGGCCAACGTCCTGACTTTC
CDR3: CASSGGHRGVWPGANVLTF

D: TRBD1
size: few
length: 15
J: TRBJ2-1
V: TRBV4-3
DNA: TGCGCCAGCAGCCAAGTTGAGGGGGCCTCCAATGAGCAGTTCTTC
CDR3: CASSQVEGASNEQFF

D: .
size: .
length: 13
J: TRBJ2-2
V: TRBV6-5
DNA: TGTGCCAGCACCCCCCGAGCTGGTGAGGAGCTGTTTTTT
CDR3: CASTPRAGEELFF

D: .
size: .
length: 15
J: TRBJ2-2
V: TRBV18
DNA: TGTGCCAGCTCACCCTGGACACCGAACACCGGGGAGCTGTTTTTT
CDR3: CASSPWTPNTGELFF

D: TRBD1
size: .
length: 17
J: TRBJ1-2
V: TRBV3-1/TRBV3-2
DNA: TGTGCCAGCAGCCAAGCCACAGGGGCCGGGGGAAACTATGGCTACACCTTC
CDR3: CASSQATGAGGNYGYTF

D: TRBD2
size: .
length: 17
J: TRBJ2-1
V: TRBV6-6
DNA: TGTGCCAGCAGTCATAGGACTAGCGGGAGCTCCTACAATGAGCAGTTCTTC
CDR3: CASSHRTSGSSYNEQFF

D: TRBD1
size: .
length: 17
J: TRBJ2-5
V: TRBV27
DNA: TGTGCCAGCAGTTCGACCCCCGGGACAGGGGGCTGGGAGACCCAGTACTTC
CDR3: CASSSTPGTGGWETQYF

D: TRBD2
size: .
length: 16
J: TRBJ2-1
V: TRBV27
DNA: TGTGCCAGCGGGAGGGGACTAGCGGGAGGGGGCAATGAGCAGTTCTTC
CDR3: CASGRGLAGGGNEQFF